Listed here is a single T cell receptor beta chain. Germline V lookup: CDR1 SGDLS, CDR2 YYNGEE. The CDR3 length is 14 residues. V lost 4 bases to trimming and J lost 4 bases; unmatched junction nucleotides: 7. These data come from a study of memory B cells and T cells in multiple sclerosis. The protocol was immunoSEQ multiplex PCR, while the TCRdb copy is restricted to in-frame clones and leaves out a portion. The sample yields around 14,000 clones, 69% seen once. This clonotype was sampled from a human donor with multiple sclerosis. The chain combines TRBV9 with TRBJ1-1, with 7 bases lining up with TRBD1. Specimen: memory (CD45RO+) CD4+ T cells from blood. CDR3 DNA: TGTGCCAGCAGCCCTCGACAGGGAGGCACTGAAGCTTTCTTT. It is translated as CASSPRQGGTEAFF.